This T cell receptor beta chain is drawn from a study of CD8 T cells in ankylosing spondylitis. Notes on this clonotype: Its matching antigen is unknown. The junction differs from germline at one of its ends, possibly a read error.

Study-wide findings and caveats: Relatively rare in peripheral blood, disease-linked clones were also CD8+.

CDR3 size: 15 residues. The germline V gene encodes CDR1 DFQATT and CDR2 SNEGSKA (reference sequence). Each CDR3 protein is one row after TCRdb ran MiXCR on the 5' RACE reads. Of under 400,000 distinct CDR3 sequences listed, roughly 12% are singletons. Material: blood, either unsorted or a sorted T cell fraction (not recorded which). The chain uses TRBV20-1 and TRBJ2-5; TRBD2 matches 12 bases. The origin of this receptor is a female donor with ankylosing spondylitis or in good health (not recorded which). The CDR3 loop is CSAREASGRAETRYF. In DNA form, the CDR3 reads TGCAGTGCTAGAGAGGCTAGCGGGAGGGCAGAGACCCGGTACTTC.